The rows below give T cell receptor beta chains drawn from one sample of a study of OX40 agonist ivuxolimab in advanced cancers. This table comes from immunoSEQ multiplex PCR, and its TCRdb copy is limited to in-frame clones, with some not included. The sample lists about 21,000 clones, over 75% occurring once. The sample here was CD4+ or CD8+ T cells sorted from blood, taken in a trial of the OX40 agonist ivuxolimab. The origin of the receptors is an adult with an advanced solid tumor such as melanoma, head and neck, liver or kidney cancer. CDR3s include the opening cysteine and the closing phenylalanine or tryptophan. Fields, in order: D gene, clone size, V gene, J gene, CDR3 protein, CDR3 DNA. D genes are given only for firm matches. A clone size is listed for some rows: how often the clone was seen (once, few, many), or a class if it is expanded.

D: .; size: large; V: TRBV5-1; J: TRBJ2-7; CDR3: CASSPPDSYEQYF; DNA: TGCGCCAGCAGCCCCCCGGACAGCTACGAGCAGTACTTC
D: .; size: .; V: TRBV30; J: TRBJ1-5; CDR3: CAWSADMSNQPQHF; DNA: TGTGCCTGGAGCGCCGACATGAGCAATCAGCCCCAGCATTTT
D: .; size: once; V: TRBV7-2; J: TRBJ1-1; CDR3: CASSLGSQEAFF; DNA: TGTGCCAGCAGCTTAGGAAGCCAGGAAGCTTTCTTT
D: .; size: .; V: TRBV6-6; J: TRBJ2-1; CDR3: CASSGAGRYNEQFF; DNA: TGTGCCAGTTCCGGGGCCGGAAGATACAATGAGCAGTTCTTC
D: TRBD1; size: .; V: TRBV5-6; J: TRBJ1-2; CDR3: CASSFAPGQGTYGYTF; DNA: TGTGCCAGCAGCTTTGCCCCGGGACAGGGCACCTATGGCTACACCTTC
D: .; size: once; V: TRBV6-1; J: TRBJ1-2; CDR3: CASSEALGEGGYTF; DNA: TGTGCCAGCAGTGAAGCACTAGGGGAAGGAGGCTACACCTTC
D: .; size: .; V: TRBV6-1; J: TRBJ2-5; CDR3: CASSEAVADLYQETQYF; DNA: TGTGCCAGCAGTGAAGCGGTAGCGGACCTTTACCAAGAGACCCAGTACTTC
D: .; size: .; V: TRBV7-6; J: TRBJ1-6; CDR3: CASRSGIYNSPLHF; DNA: TGTGCCAGCAGATCCGGGATCTATAATTCACCCCTCCACTTT
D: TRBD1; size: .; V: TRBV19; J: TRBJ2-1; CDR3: CASSVGQAPYNEQFF; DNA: TGTGCCAGTAGTGTCGGACAGGCTCCCTACAATGAGCAGTTCTTC
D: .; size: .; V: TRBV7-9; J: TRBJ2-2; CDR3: CASSSTPSTGELFF; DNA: TGTGCCAGCAGCTCAACGCCCAGCACCGGGGAGCTGTTTTTT
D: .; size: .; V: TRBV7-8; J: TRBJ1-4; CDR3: CASSLALSFNEKLFF; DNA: TGTGCCAGCAGCTTAGCGCTCAGCTTTAATGAAAAACTGTTTTTT
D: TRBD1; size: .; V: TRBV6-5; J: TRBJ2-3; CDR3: CASSYSRDRGADTQYF; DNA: TGTGCCAGCAGTTACTCGAGGGACAGGGGGGCAGATACGCAGTATTTT
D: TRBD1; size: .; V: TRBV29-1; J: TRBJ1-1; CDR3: CSVEFTGAAEAFF; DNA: TGCAGCGTTGAATTTACAGGGGCGGCTGAAGCTTTCTTT
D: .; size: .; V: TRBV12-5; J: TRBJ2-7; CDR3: CASVSPNTYEQYF; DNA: TGTGCTAGTGTCTCCCCTAACACCTACGAGCAGTACTTC
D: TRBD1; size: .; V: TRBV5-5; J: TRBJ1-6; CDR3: CASSLGDRGSIWNNSPLHF; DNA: TGTGCCAGCAGCTTAGGGGACAGAGGATCTATCTGGAATAATTCACCCCTCCACTTT
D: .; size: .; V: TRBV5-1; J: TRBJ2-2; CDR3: CASSLFGGLNTGELFF; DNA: TGCGCCAGCAGCTTGTTCGGGGGGCTAAACACCGGGGAGCTGTTTTTT
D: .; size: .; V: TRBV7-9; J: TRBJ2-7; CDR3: CASSLGSVSYEQYF; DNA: TGTGCCAGCAGCTTAGGATCAGTTTCCTACGAGCAGTACTTC
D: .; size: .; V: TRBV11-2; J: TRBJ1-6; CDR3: CASSKAGNNSPLHF; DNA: TGTGCCAGCAGCAAGGCAGGGAATAATTCACCCCTCCACTTT
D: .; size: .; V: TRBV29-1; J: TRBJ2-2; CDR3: CSVEGFGGDGELFF; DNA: TGCAGCGTTGAAGGTTTTGGGGGCGACGGGGAGCTGTTTTTT
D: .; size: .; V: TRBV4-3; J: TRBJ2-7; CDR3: CASSRLDSPSYEQYF; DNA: TGCGCCAGCAGCCGCCTGGACAGCCCCTCCTACGAGCAGTACTTC
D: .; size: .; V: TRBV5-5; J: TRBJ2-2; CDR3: CASSLALSPGELFF; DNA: TGTGCCAGCAGCTTGGCCCTCAGCCCCGGGGAGCTGTTTTTT
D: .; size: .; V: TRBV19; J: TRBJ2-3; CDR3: CASSIVGGDTQYF; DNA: TGTGCCAGTAGTATAGTAGGGGGAGATACGCAGTATTTT
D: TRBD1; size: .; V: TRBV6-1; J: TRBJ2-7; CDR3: CASSEAAGGSSYEQYF; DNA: TGTGCCAGCAGTGAAGCGGCAGGGGGATCTTCCTACGAGCAGTACTTC